This T cell receptor beta chain was retrieved from a study of T cells in localized non-small cell lung cancer. Overall study findings and caveats: Analysis by sequencing included only one tumor region, so heterogeneity remains possible. T cell clonality was highest in uninvolved adjacent lung, above tumor. Elevated circulating T cell density in blood was associated with longer overall survival. A median of roughly 50 of the top 100 tumor clones appeared in adjacent lung, which was paired and uninvolved.

V was clipped by 9 bases and J by 5 bases, with 19 bases between them. The CDR3 is 14 amino acids. Germline values: CDR1 SNHLY, CDR2 FYNNEI. Notes on this clone: The antigen remains unidentified.

The data were produced by immunoSEQ multiplex PCR, yet TCRdb's version contains in-frame clones alone and is incomplete. In the table there are tens of thousands of clones, 87% of which are singletons. The TCR originated in a man aged 40 to 70 with stage I squamous cell lung carcinoma. The input for sequencing was peripheral blood, taken before any cancer treatment. The V and J genes are TRBV2 and TRBJ1-1; tentatively, D is TRBD1 (5 bases). The CDR3 coding sequence is TGTGCCAGAGGTGGAGGCAGGGAGGGAACTGAAGCTTTCTTT. Its translation is CARGGGREGTEAFF.